One sample yielded the 3 T cell receptor beta chains listed below, sequenced in a study of blood T cell repertoires in COVID-19. Libraries were prepared by immunoSEQ multiplex PCR; TCRdb keeps only in-frame clonotypes and omits some of them. The sample has about 170,000 clones; roughly 80% are singletons. The sequencing sample was made of PBMCs or T cells enriched from blood (not recorded which). Every receptor here comes from a man in his fifties who had recovered from COVID-19.

The chain carries TRBV28 and TRBJ1-5; a weak D match, TRBD1 (5 bases). There are 18 residues in the CDR3. V lost 4 bases, J lost 3 bases, and 22 bases lay in between. Germline CDR1 is MDHEN and CDR2 is SYDVKM. CDR3: CASSSGPLGGYSNQPQHF. Written as DNA, the CDR3 is TGTGCCAGCAGTTCGGGGCCCTTGGGGGGTTATTCCAATCAGCCCCAGCATTTT.

The chain links TRBV5-6 to TRBJ1-3; tentatively, D is TRBD1 (5 bases). Germline loops: CDR1 SGHDT, CDR2 YYEEEE. V was cut by 5 bases and J by 6 bases, with 12 bases left in between. This CDR3 region has 13 residues. CDR3 region: CASRTPGLNTIYF. The CDR3 bases are TGTGCCAGCAGGACCCCGGGACTAAACACCATATATTTT.

This clone has ten or more counts. CDR3 region: CARQGINQPQHF. CDR3 nucleotides: TGTGCCAGACAGGGGATCAATCAGCCCCAGCATTTT. This chain uses TRBV18 with TRBJ1-5; TRBD1 aligns across 7 bases. Germline assignment: CDR1 KGHSH and CDR2 LQKENI. V shed 9 bases and J 3 bases; nucleotides not matched to a gene: 2. CDR3 length: 12 residues.